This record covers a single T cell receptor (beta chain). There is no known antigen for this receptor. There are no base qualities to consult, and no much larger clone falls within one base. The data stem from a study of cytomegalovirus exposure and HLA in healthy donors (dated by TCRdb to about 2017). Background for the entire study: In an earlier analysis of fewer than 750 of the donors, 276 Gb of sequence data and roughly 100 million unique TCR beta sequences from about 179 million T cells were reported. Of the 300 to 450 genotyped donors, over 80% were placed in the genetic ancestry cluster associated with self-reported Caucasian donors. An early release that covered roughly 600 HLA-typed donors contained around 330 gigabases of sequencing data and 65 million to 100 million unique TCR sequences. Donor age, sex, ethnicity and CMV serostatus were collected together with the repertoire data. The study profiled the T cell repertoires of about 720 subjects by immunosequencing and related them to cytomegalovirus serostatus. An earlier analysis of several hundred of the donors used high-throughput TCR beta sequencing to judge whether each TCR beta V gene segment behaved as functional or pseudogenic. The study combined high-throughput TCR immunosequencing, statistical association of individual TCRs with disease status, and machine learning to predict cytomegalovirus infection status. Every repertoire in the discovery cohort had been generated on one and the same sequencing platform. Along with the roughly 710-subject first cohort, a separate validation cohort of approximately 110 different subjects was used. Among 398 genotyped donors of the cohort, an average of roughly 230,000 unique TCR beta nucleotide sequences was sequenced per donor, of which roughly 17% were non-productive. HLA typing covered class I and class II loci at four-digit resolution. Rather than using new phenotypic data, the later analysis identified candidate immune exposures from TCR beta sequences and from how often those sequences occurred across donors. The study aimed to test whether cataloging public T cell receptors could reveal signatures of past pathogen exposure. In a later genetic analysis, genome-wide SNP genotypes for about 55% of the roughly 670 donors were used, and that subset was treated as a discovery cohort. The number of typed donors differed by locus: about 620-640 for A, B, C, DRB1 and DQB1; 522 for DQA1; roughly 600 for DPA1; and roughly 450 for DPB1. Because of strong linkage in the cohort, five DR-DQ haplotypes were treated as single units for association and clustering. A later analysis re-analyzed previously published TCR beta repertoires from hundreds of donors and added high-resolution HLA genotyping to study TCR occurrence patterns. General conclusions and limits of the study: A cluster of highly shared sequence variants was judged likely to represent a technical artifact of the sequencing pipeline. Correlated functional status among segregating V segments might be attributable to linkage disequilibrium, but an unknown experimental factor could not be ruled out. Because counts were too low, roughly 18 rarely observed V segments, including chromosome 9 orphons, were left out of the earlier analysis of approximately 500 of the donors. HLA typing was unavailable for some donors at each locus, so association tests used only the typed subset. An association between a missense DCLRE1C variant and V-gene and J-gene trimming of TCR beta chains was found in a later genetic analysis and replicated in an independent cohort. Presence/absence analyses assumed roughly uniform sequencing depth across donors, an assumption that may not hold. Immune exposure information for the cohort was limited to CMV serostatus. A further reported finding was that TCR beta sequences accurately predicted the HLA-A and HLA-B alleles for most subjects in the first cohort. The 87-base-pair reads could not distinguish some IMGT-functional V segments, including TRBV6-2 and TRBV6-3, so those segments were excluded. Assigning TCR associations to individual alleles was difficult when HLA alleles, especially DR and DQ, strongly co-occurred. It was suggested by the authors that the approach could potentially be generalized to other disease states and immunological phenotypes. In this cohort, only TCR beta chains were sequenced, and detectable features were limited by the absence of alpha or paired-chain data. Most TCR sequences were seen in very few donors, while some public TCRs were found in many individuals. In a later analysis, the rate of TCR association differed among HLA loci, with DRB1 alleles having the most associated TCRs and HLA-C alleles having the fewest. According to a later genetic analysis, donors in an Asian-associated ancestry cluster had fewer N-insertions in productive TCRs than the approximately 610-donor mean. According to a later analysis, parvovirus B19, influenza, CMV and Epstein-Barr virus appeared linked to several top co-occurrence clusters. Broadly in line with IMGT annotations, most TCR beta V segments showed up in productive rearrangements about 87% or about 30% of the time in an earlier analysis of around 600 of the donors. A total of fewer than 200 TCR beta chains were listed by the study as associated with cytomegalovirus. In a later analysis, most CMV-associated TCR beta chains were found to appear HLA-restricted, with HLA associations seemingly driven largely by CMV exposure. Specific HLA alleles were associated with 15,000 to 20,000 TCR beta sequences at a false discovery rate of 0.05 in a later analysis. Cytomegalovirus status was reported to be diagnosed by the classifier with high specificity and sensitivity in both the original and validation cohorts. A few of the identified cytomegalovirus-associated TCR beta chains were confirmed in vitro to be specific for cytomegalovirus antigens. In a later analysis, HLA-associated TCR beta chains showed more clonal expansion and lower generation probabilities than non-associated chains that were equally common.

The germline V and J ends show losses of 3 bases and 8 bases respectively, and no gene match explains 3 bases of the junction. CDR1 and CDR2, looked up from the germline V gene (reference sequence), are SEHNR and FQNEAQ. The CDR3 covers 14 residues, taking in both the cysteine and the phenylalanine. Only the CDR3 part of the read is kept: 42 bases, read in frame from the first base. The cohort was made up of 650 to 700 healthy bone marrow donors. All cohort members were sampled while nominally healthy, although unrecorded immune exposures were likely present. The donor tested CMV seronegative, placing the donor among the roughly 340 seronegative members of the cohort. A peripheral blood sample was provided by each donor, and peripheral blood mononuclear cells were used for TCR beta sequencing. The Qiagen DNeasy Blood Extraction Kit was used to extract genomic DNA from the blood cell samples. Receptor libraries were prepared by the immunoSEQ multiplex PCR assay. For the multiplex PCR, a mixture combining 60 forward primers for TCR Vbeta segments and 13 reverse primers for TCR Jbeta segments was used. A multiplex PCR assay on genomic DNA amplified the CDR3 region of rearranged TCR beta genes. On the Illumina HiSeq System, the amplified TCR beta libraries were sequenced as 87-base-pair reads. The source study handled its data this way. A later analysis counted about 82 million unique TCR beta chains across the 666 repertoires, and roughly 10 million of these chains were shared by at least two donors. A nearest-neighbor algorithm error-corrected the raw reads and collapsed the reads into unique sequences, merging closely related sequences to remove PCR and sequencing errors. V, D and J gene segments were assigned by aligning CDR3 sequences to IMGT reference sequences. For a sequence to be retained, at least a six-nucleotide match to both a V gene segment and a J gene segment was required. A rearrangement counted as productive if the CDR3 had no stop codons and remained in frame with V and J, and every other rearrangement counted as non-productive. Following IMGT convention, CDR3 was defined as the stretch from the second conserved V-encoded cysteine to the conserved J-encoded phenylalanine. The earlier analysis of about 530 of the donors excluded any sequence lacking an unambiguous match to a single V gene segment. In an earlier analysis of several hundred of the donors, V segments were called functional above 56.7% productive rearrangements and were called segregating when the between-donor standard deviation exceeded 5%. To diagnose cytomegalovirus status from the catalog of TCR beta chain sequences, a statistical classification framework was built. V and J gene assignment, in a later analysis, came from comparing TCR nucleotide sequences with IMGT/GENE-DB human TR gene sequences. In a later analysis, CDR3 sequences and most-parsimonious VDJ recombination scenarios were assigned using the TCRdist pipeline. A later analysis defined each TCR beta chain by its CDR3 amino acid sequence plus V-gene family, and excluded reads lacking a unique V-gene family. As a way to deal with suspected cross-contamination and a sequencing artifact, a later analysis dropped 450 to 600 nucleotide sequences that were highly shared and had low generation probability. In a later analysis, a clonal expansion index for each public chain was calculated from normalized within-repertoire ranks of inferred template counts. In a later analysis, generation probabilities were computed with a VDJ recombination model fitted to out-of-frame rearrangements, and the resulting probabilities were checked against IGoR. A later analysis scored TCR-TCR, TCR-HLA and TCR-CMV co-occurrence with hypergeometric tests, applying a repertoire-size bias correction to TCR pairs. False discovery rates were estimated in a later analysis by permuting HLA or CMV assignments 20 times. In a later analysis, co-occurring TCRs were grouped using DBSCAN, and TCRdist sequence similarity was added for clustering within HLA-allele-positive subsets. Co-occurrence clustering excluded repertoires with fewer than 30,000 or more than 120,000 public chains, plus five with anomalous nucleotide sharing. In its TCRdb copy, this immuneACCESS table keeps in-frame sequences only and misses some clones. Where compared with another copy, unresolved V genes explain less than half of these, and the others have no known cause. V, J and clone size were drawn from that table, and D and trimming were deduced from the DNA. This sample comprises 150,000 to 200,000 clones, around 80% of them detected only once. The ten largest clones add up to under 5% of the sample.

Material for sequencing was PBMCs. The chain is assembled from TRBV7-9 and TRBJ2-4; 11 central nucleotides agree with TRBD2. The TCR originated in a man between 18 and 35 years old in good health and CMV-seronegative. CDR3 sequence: CASSFSGGADIQYF. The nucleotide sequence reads TGTGCCAGCAGCTTTAGCGGGGGGGCAGACATTCAGTACTTC.